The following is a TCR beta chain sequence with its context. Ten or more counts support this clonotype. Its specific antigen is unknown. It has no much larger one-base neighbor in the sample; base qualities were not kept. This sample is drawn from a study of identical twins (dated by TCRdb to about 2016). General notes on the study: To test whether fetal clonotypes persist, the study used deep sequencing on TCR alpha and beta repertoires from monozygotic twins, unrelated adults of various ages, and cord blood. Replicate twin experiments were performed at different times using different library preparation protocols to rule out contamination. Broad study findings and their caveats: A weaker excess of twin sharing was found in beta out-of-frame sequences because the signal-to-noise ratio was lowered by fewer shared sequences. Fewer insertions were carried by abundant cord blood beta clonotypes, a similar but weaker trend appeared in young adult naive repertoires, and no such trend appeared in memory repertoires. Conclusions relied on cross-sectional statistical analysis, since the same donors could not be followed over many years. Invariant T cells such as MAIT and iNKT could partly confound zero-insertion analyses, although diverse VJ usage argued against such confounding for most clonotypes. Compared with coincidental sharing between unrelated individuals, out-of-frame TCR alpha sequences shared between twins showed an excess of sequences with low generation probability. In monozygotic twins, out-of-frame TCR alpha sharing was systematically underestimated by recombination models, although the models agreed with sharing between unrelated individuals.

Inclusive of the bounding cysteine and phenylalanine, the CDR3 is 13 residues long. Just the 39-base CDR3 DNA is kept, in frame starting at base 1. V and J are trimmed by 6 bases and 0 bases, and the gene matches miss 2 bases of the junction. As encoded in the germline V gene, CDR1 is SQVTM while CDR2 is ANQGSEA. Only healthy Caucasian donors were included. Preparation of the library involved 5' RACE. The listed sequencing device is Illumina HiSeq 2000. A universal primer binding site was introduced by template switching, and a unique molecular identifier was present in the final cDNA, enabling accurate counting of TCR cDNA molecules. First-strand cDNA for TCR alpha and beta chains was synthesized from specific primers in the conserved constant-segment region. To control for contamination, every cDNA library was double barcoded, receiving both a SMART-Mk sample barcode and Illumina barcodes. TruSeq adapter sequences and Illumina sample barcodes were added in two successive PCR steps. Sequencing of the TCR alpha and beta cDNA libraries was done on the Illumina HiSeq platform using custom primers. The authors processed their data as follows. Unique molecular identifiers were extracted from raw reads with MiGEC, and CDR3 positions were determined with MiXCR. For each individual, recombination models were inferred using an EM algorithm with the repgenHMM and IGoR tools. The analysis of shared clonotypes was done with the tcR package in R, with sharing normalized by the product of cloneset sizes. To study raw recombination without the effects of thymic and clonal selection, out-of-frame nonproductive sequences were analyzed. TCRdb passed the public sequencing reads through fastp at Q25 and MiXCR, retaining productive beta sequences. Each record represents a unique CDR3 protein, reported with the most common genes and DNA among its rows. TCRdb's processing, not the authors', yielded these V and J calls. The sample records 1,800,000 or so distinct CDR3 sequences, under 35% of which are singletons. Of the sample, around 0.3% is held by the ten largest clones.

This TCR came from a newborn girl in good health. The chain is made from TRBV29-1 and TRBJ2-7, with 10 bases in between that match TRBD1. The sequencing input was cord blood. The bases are TGCAGCGTGAGGACAGGGGGCTCCTACGAGCAGTACTTC. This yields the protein CSVRTGGSYEQYF.